This entry concerns a single TCR beta chain. Its specificity is unknown. TCRdb reprocessed the 5' RACE reads and reports one entry per CDR3 protein, with no DNA. Reported are about 150,000 distinct CDR3 sequences; the ten largest clones contain 30% to 45%. The entry originates in a study of T cells expressing NK-cell markers. About the research overall: In sorted CD3+CD56+NKG2C+, CD3+CD56+NKG2C- and CD3+CD56-NKG2C+ T cells, TCR beta repertoires were obtained. HCMV seropositivity marked seven of the eight sequenced donors; one was seronegative.

Findings and limits, study-wide: Dominant NKG2C+ clonotypes were found to form about 1.0-7.0% of CD8+ T cells in about six donors.

The CDR3 has 13 residues. In germline, CDR1 is KGHDR, CDR2 SFDVKD. The genes are TRBV24-1 and TRBJ1-2; TCRdb's D call of TRBD1 is untestable without DNA. This TCR derives from a woman in her 50s in good health. Sample: blood T cells: a sorted CD56 or NKG2C T cell subset, CD4+ or CD8+ T cells, or bulk PBMC T cells (not recorded which). This CDR3 reads CATSEGTDYGYTF.